Shown below are 28 T cell receptor beta chains from a single sample sequenced in a study of beta chain features in type 1 diabetes. These TCRs are of unknown antigen specificity. General study findings and limits: In all four CD4+ subsets, TCRB CDR3 length was significantly, moderately reduced in type 1 diabetes.

Every bit of the isolated RNA underwent reverse transcription, so sequencing read expressed TCRB transcripts. TCRdb's table, derived via immunoSEQ multiplex PCR, lists solely in-frame clones and lacks some. Here the sample spans 680,000 or so clones, around an eighth being singletons. The material sequenced was naive CD4+ T cells from blood. The receptors shown here come from a man between 18 and 35 years old with type 1 diabetes.

In this sample, this clone turned up a few times. The V and J genes are TRBV11-3 and TRBJ2-1, with TRBD1 matching 7 bases. Trimming removed 5 bases from V and 7 bases from J; junction bases left unmatched: 11. Germline-derived CDR1 and CDR2 are SGHNT and YENEEA. There are 15 residues in the CDR3. CDR3 protein: CASSQTGTTPNEQFF. For the CDR3, the DNA is TGTGCCAGCAGCCAGACAGGGACAACGCCTAATGAGCAGTTCTTC.

The rearrangement uses TRBV7-9 and TRBJ2-2; the match to TRBD1 covers 9 bases. The J segment lost 6 bases and the V segment lost 5 bases, leaving 7 bases of the junction unmatched. The CDR3 runs 15 residues. Germline lookup yields CDR1 SEHNR and CDR2 FQNEAQ (reference sequence). The CDR3 reads CASSVGTGMSGELFF. DNA of the CDR3: TGTGCCAGCAGCGTAGGGACAGGGATGTCCGGGGAGCTGTTTTTT. Full variable domain (remainder filled in from reference TRBV7-9 and TRBJ2-2): DTGVSQNPRHKITKRGQNVTFRCDPISEHNRLYWYRQTLGQGPEFLTYFQNEAQLEKSRLLSDRFSAERPKGSFSTLEIQRTEQGDSAMYLCASSVGTGMSGELFFGEGSRLTVL.

The chain joins TRBV5-1 to TRBJ2-7; D is possibly TRBD2 (5 bases). The CDR3 is 15 amino acids. V gave up 1 base and J gave up 6 bases, with 17 bases separating them. From germline, CDR1 is SGHRS and CDR2 YFSETQ. The CDR3 bases are TGCGCCAGCAGCTTGAGGACTGATGGACCCAGCGAGCAGTACTTC. It yields the protein CASSLRTDGPSEQYF.

V is TRBV6-6 and J is TRBJ2-7, with D perhaps TRBD1 or TRBD2 (5 bases each). CDR1 is MNHNY, CDR2 SVGAGI, per germline (reference sequence). Deletions cut 6 bases from V and 6 bases from J, with 15 bases between. The CDR3 runs 13 residues. The CDR3 reads CASSGRDEGEQYF. As DNA, the CDR3 is TGTGCCAGCAGCGGCAGGGACGAGGGCGAGCAGTACTTC.

V is TRBV2 and J is TRBJ2-3, with 11 nucleotides matching TRBD2. The V segment lost 11 bases and the J segment 0 bases; nucleotides outside the gene matches: 4. The germline V gene encodes CDR1 SNHLY and CDR2 FYNNEI. This CDR3 is built from 14 residues. This chain's CDR3 is CAVGLAGSTDTQYF. As DNA, the CDR3 is TGTGCCGTCGGACTAGCGGGTAGCACAGATACGCAGTATTTT.

V gene TRBV30 combines with J gene TRBJ2-3; 15 bases map to TRBD2. This CDR3 contains 20 residues. V shed 4 bases and J 6 bases; nucleotides not matched to a gene: 20. Germline lookup yields CDR1 GTSNPN and CDR2 SVGIG (reference sequence). The DNA for the CDR3 is TGTGCCTGGAAGGGCTTGACAGGACTAGCGGGGGGGAGGCTTGCGGATACGCAGTATTTT. Protein product: CAWKGLTGLAGGRLADTQYF.

This chain connects TRBV4-1 to TRBJ1-6; TRBD1 matches 8 bases. Germline loops: CDR1 MGHRA, CDR2 YSYEKL. The CDR3 loop spans 15 amino acids. Losses at the gene ends were 1 base for V and 9 bases for J; bases not matched to a gene: 5. The CDR3 nucleotides read TGCGCCAGCAGCCAAGTGGACAGGGTCGGTTCACCCCTCCACTTT. Protein: CASSQVDRVGSPLHF.

V usage is TRBV27 and J usage is TRBJ1-5; D gene ambiguous. V lost 0 bases to trimming and J lost 0 bases, with 12 bases between them. CDR1 is MNHEY and CDR2 is SMNVEV in the germline V gene (reference sequence). The CDR3 has 17 amino acids. CDR3 amino acids: CASSLSVDTYSNQPQHF. The CDR3 nucleotides are TGTGCCAGCAGTTTATCGGTCGACACGTATAGCAATCAGCCCCAGCATTTT.

In its sample, this clone was seen a few times. V usage is TRBV7-9 and J usage is TRBJ2-1, with TRBD1 identical over 8 bases. The germline V gene encodes CDR1 SEHNR and CDR2 FQNEAQ (reference sequence). The CDR3 is 15 amino acids. Trimming removed 3 bases from V and 4 bases from J; junction bases left unmatched: 5. The CDR3 region is CASSLTGVLYNEQFF. The CDR3 coding sequence is TGTGCCAGCAGCTTGACAGGGGTCCTGTACAATGAGCAGTTCTTC.

The chain has TRBV29-1 and TRBJ1-2; D call uncertain. The germline V and J ends were trimmed by 6 bases and 5 bases, with 10 bases remaining between them. Germline V gives CDR1 SQVTM, CDR2 ANQGSEA. This CDR3 is built from 11 residues. The CDR3 nucleotides are TGCAGCGTCGATATAATTTATGGCTACACCTTC. Protein sequence: CSVDIIYGYTF.

V is TRBV15 and J is TRBJ2-5, with unresolved D. The germline gives CDR1 LNHNV, CDR2 YYDKDF (reference sequence). This CDR3 is built from 16 residues. The V gene lost 5 bases and the J gene lost 2 bases, with 18 bases spanning the gap. CDR3 nucleotide sequence: TGTGCCACCAGCCCCCGACGACGGGCGTTACAAGAGACCCAGTACTTC. Amino acids: CATSPRRRALQETQYF.

This sequence joins TRBV27 and TRBJ2-7; D call uncertain. The V gene lost 0 bases and the J gene lost 7 bases, with 10 bases spanning the gap. The CDR3 is 13 amino acids. Germline V gene lookup returns CDR1 MNHEY and CDR2 SMNVEV (reference sequence). CDR3 residues: CASSLSGAREQYF. CDR3 bases: TGTGCCAGCAGTTTATCAGGAGCTAGGGAGCAGTACTTC.

This clone has a handful of counts. V gene TRBV19 combines with J gene TRBJ2-4; TRBD1 is a possible D gene (6 bases). V was clipped by 9 bases and J by 8 bases, with 20 bases between them. Germline assignment: CDR1 LNHDA and CDR2 SQIVND (reference sequence). CDR3 size: 14 residues. The CDR3 here is CARTTGTPEDIQYF. CDR3 sequence (DNA): TGTGCCAGAACAACCGGGACACCCGAAGACATTCAGTACTTC.

The V call is TRBV5-6, the J call TRBJ1-2, with 10 bases lining up with TRBD1. Germline-derived CDR1 and CDR2 are SGHDT and YYEEEE. The length of the CDR3 is 15 residues. V shed 3 bases and J 4 bases; nucleotides not matched to a gene: 6. As DNA, the CDR3 is TGTGCCAGCAGCTCCCGACAGGGGGCTCCCTATGGCTACACCTTC. The encoded protein is CASSSRQGAPYGYTF.

This clone occurred a few times. This chain uses TRBV29-1 with TRBJ2-2; 7 nucleotides line up with TRBD1. The germline V gene has CDR1 SQVTM and CDR2 ANQGSEA. V was clipped by 6 bases and J by 5 bases; unmatched bases: 6. This CDR3 is 13 amino acids long. CDR3 amino acids: CSVGTVGTGELFF. The CDR3 coding sequence is TGCAGCGTCGGGACAGTAGGAACCGGGGAGCTGTTTTTT.

This clone was seen a few times. CDR3: CASRTDTSYEQYF. The CDR3 DNA sequence: TGTGCCAGCAGAACGGACACCTCCTACGAGCAGTACTTC. J is TRBJ2-7 and V is TRBV6-6; D might be TRBD1 (5 bases). The CDR3 spans 13 residues. V was shortened by 6 bases and J by 0 bases, with 9 bases between the two germline ends. Germline V lookup: CDR1 MNHNY, CDR2 SVGAGI (reference sequence).

The CDR3 sequence: CASSDAGFSNQPQHF. CDR3 bases: TGTGCCAGCAGTGATGCAGGGTTTAGCAATCAGCCCCAGCATTTT. The rearrangement links TRBV2 to TRBJ1-5; D possibly corresponds to TRBD1 (5 bases). Per germline, CDR1 SNHLY and CDR2 FYNNEI. The V gene lost 3 bases and the J gene lost 0 bases, with 9 bases spanning the gap. The CDR3 is made up of 15 amino acids.

The rearrangement links TRBV11-2 to TRBJ2-7, with unresolved D. The CDR3 is 13 residues long. Between the trimmed V and J ends, which lost 2 bases and 6 bases, there was a span of 11 bases. CDR1 is SGHAT and CDR2 is FQNNGV in the germline V gene. In DNA, the CDR3 is TGTGCCAGCAGCTTACTGTCCGGGCCCGAGCAGTACTTC. Protein product: CASSLLSGPEQYF.

The V and J genes are TRBV7-3 and TRBJ2-5; D is unresolved. The germline CDR1 and CDR2 sequences are SGHTA and FQGTGA. This CDR3 contains 14 residues. Trimming shortened V by 5 bases and J by 3 bases, and 13 bases separated the two germline ends. The CDR3 region is CASSLGSHEETQYF. The CDR3 coding sequence is TGTGCCAGCAGCCTAGGGTCACATGAAGAGACCCAGTACTTC.

This chain connects TRBV6-1 to TRBJ1-2; D is ambiguous. This CDR3 is built from 13 residues. The V and J ends lost 7 bases and 4 bases respectively, with 13 bases between them. Germline lookup yields CDR1 MNHNS and CDR2 SASEGT. The CDR3 loop reads CASMVGLGYGYTF. The CDR3 DNA sequence: TGTGCCAGCATGGTAGGGTTGGGCTATGGCTACACCTTC.

The chain employs TRBV10-3 and TRBJ1-2, with no clear D. This CDR3 comprises 14 residues. Germline CDR1 is ENHRY and CDR2 is SYGVKD. Trimming stripped 0 bases from V and 5 bases from J, with 10 bases between. CDR3 in amino acids: CAISESLGYYGYTF. The CDR3 DNA is TGTGCCATCAGTGAGTCGTTGGGATATTATGGCTACACCTTC.

This chain connects TRBV2 to TRBJ1-5; D gene unclear. Trimming removed 5 bases from V and 1 base from J, with 6 bases in between. Looked up from germline, CDR1 is SNHLY and CDR2 is FYNNEI. This CDR3 spans 13 amino acids. CDR3 region: CASSPASNQPQHF. The CDR3 DNA reads as TGTGCCAGCAGTCCGGCCAGCAATCAGCCCCAGCATTTT.

The V and J genes are TRBV5-1 and TRBJ2-4; weak D call: TRBD2 (6 bases). Germline loops: CDR1 SGHRS, CDR2 YFSETQ. This CDR3 contains 13 residues. V lost 5 bases, J lost 8 bases, and 14 bases lay in between. The CDR3 sequence: CASSDPGVDIQYF. The CDR3 bases are TGCGCCAGCAGTGACCCGGGGGTGGACATTCAGTACTTC.

The chain uses TRBV6-1 and TRBJ2-1, with D maybe TRBD2 (6 bases). Trimming shortened V by 3 bases and J by 6 bases, and 9 bases separated the two germline ends. The germline V gene encodes CDR1 MNHNS and CDR2 SASEGT. The CDR3 sequence is 13 residues long. CDR3 sequence reads: CASSDGTRNEQFF. The CDR3, as DNA: TGTGCCAGCAGTGATGGGACTCGCAATGAGCAGTTCTTC.

This chain joins TRBV5-1 and TRBJ2-6; either TRBD1 or TRBD2 may fit D (5 bases each). Trimming took 4 bases from V and 0 from J, leaving 20 bases between them. The CDR3 is 19 residues long. Germline CDR1 is SGHRS and CDR2 is YFSETQ. The CDR3 loop reads CASSAPRGAFGSGANVLTF. In DNA, the CDR3 is TGCGCCAGCAGCGCCCCGAGAGGGGCATTCGGCTCTGGGGCCAACGTCCTGACTTTC.

This clone was observed a handful of times. The chain's CDR3 is CASSLHQGAINQPQHF. CDR3 sequence (DNA): TGTGCCAGCAGTTTACACCAGGGGGCTATCAATCAGCCCCAGCATTTT. The rearrangement uses TRBV28 and TRBJ1-5; 8 bases fit TRBD1. The trim removed 2 bases at V and 3 bases at J, leaving 6 bases unmatched. This CDR3 region has 16 residues. Germline CDR1 reads MDHEN; CDR2 reads SYDVKM. The full variable domain, rest sourced from reference TRBV28 and TRBJ1-5, is DVKVTQSSRYLVKRTGEKVFLECVQDMDHENMFWYRQDPGLGLRLIYFSYDVKMKEKGDIPEGYSVSREKKERFSLILESASTNQTSMYLCASSLHQGAINQPQHFGDGTRLSIL.

This clone has only a few counts. The chain carries TRBV5-1 and TRBJ1-4; TRBD1 is a possible D gene (5 bases). The CDR3 covers 17 residues. V was pared by 0 bases and J by 8 bases, with 20 bases between. Germline V gene data show CDR1 as SGHRS and CDR2 as YFSETQ. As DNA, the CDR3 is TGCGCCAGCAGCTTGGCCCCCCGGGGGACCAATTGGGAAAAACTGTTTTTT. This encodes CASSLAPRGTNWEKLFF.

The V and J genes are TRBV28 and TRBJ1-1; a weak D match, TRBD1 (5 bases). This CDR3 spans 15 amino acids. Germline V gene data show CDR1 as MDHEN and CDR2 as SYDVKM. Deletions cut 7 bases from V and 1 base from J, with 16 bases between. The DNA for the CDR3 is TGTGCCAGCATCAAAAGGGGTTCAAAGAACACTGAAGCTTTCTTT. Translating it yields CASIKRGSKNTEAFF.